This T cell receptor beta chain was retrieved from a study of blood T cell repertoires in COVID-19. Original handling: Reference gene primer amplification yielded estimated nucleated cell counts. Measured with immunoSEQ multiplex PCR; TCRdb has only the in-frame clones, and not every one. V and J calls and clone size are copied from that table; D and trimming were computed from the DNA. The sample lists under 350,000 clones, roughly 87% occurring once. CDR1 LGHDT and CDR2 YNNKEL come from the germline V gene (reference sequence). Losses at the gene ends were 1 base for V and 4 bases for J; bases not matched to a gene: 4. The CDR3 is 15 residues long.

This chain uses TRBV3-1 (or the pseudogene TRBV3-2) with TRBJ2-5, with 9 bases lining up with TRBD2. The source is a human donor in a cohort sampled during active COVID-19. The material sequenced was peripheral blood. CDR3 region: CASSQGLAARETQYF. The CDR3 DNA follows: TGTGCCAGCAGCCAAGGACTAGCGGCCCGAGAGACCCAGTACTTC.